This T cell receptor beta chain is drawn from a study of spatial heterogeneity in lung cancer. As for the study in general: Where available, sequencing covered follow-up PBMC samples, taken at a median of around 25 months after resection. Averaged across combinations, each unique TCR and UMI pairing appeared more than ten times in raw reads, which were uncorrected.

Time point of the sample: blood at routine non-recurrence follow-up after resection. The sequenced material consisted of unsorted whole RNA from tumor, nontumor lung or frozen PBMC. A few counts support this clonotype. Via MiXCR, TCRdb re-called the 5' RACE reads, giving one row per CDR3 protein. The table includes tens of thousands of distinct CDR3 sequences, around 7.6% detected once. Trimming took 2 bases from V and 0 from J, leaving 8 bases between them. From germline, CDR1 is SQVTM and CDR2 ANQGSEA. The CDR3 is 14 amino acids. The rearrangement joins TRBV29-1 to TRBJ2-1, with unresolved D. The receptor was derived from a male donor with early-stage non-small cell lung cancer. Sequencing used PBMCs, obtained at follow-up. The CDR3 DNA reads as TGCAGCGTTGAACGAGATAGCTCCTACAATGAGCAGTTCTTC. Encoded protein: CSVERDSSYNEQFF.